This TCR beta chain was recorded in a study of CD8 T cells in ankylosing spondylitis. Study results and caveats: Typical of ankylosing spondylitis blood, it appeared, was a TCR beta motif of seven to nine highly homologous variants. Disease-associated clones were reportedly significantly overrepresented in matched ankylosing spondylitis synovial fluid.

Libraries of TCR beta came from quantitative 5'-RACE with molecular barcodes. MiXCR, applied by TCRdb to the 5' RACE reads, yields one record per CDR3 protein. The sample includes 300,000 to 350,000 distinct CDR3 sequences, approximately 15% seen only once; the top ten take around 1%. With respect to this clonotype: As yet, its antigen is unknown.

The sequenced sample was blood, either unsorted or a sorted T cell fraction (not recorded which). The origin of this receptor is a male donor with ankylosing spondylitis or in good health (not recorded which).

As DNA, the CDR3 is TGTGCCAGCACCTTCCCTAGCAGCGACGAGCAGTACTTC. It translates to CASTFPSSDEQYF. The chain joins TRBV25-1 to TRBJ2-7; D is perhaps TRBD2 (5 bases). The CDR3 contains 13 residues. The germline gives CDR1 MGHDK, CDR2 SYGVNS. V lost 7 bases, J lost 5 bases, and 15 bases lay in between.